The 20 T cell receptor beta chains given below trace back to one sample, sequenced in a study of blood T cell repertoires in COVID-19 (dated by TCRdb to the early 2020s). Libraries were made using the immunoSEQ multiplex PCR assay. In TCRdb, the immuneACCESS table is reduced to in-frame sequences with V and J assigned. These tables do not hold every clone; where another copy was compared, an unresolved V gene accounts for under half, and the others remain unexplained. The sample includes tens of thousands of clones, with about 90% observed a single time. Under 15% of the sample goes to the ten largest clones. The specimen sequenced was peripheral blood. These receptor sequences come from a man at least 80 years old with acute or convalescent COVID-19.

The rearrangement uses TRBV10-2 and TRBJ2-7, with D perhaps TRBD1 (5 bases). Germline loops: CDR1 WSHSY, CDR2 SAAADI. The CDR3 has 14 residues. Between the trimmed V and J ends, which lost 6 bases and 5 bases, there was a span of 17 bases. CDR3 coding DNA: TGCGCCAGCAGGGGCCTTAGACAGTCCCACGAGCAGTACTTC. Amino acids: CASRGLRQSHEQYF.

The chain employs TRBV3-1 (or the pseudogene TRBV3-2) and TRBJ2-3; D is uncertain. V was shortened by 0 bases and J by 6 bases, with 10 bases between the two germline ends. The CDR3 loop spans 14 amino acids. Germline-derived CDR1 and CDR2 are LGHDT and YNNKEL (reference sequence). CDR3 loop: CASSQEPTLDTQYF. For the CDR3, the DNA is TGTGCCAGCAGCCAAGAGCCTACCCTCGATACGCAGTATTTT.

The chain recombines TRBV11-2 with TRBJ1-2, with 11 positions matching TRBD1. Trimming removed 5 bases from V and 1 base from J; junction bases left unmatched: 12. Germline values: CDR1 SGHAT, CDR2 FQNNGV. The CDR3 contains 18 residues. The CDR3, as DNA: TGTGCCAGCAGCACCCCGGGACAGGGGGACTTCTTTAACTATGGCTACACCTTC. It yields the protein CASSTPGQGDFFNYGYTF.

The chain combines TRBV30 with TRBJ1-3; 7 positions agree with TRBD1. CDR1 GTSNPN and CDR2 SVGIG come from the germline V gene (reference sequence). V gave up 4 bases and J gave up 1 base; unmatched junction bases: 1. The length of the CDR3 is 13 residues. The CDR3 bases are TGTGCCTGGATGACAGGGTCTGGAAACACCATATATTTT. It encodes CAWMTGSGNTIYF.

This chain uses TRBV5-1 with TRBJ1-2; D remains ambiguous. Germline values: CDR1 SGHRS, CDR2 YFSETQ. V was shortened by 4 bases and J by 6 bases, with 19 bases between the two germline ends. The CDR3 runs to 15 residues. CDR3 sequence: CASSPREGAVNGYTF. CDR3 sequence (DNA): TGCGCCAGCAGCCCAAGGGAGGGCGCGGTTAATGGCTACACCTTC.

V usage is TRBV29-1 and J usage is TRBJ2-7, with D maybe TRBD1 (6 bases). This CDR3 has 13 amino acids. Trimming shortened V by 2 bases and J by 3 bases, and 11 bases separated the two germline ends. Germline loops: CDR1 SQVTM, CDR2 ANQGSEA. The CDR3 here is CSVEPQGNYEQYF. The CDR3 DNA reads TGCAGCGTTGAACCACAGGGTAACTACGAGCAGTACTTC.

This chain connects TRBV5-4 to TRBJ2-5, with D maybe TRBD2 (7 bases). Germline V gives CDR1 SGHNT, CDR2 YYREEE (reference sequence). Trimming took off 4 bases at V and 2 bases at J, with 18 bases between the two ends. The CDR3 consists of 16 residues. The CDR3 region is CASSPGGRGPQETQYF. The CDR3 DNA follows: TGTGCCAGCAGCCCGGGTGGGCGGGGGCCTCAAGAGACCCAGTACTTC. The full variable domain, its missing parts supplied by reference TRBV5-4 and TRBJ2-5, is ETGVTQSPTHLIKTRGQQVTLRCSSQSGHNTVSWYQQALGQGPQFIFQYYREEENGRGNFPPRFSGLQFPNYSSELNVNALELDDSALYLCASSPGGRGPQETQYFGPGTRLLVL.

V gene TRBV7-9 combines with J gene TRBJ2-3; TRBD1 agrees at 7 bases. In germline, CDR1 is SEHNR, CDR2 FQNEAQ (reference sequence). V trimming: 5 bases; J trimming: 1 base; junction bases outside the gene matches: 9. The CDR3 extends over 16 amino acids. CDR3 in DNA: TGTGCCAGCAGCCGTCGACAGGGTCTGGGCACAGATACGCAGTATTTT. Protein product: CASSRRQGLGTDTQYF. Together with reference TRBV7-9 and TRBJ2-3, the CDR3 gives the full variable domain: DTGVSQNPRHKITKRGQNVTFRCDPISEHNRLYWYRQTLGQGPEFLTYFQNEAQLEKSRLLSDRFSAERPKGSFSTLEIQRTEQGDSAMYLCASSRRQGLGTDTQYFGPGTRLTVL.

The V gene is TRBV21-1, the J gene TRBJ2-4; TRBD2 is the table's D call, not checked against the DNA. TRBV21-1 is labeled a pseudogene. CDR3 size: 18 residues. CDR3 sequence: CASSKPIDHTGAKNIQYF. The DNA for the CDR3 is TGTGCCAGCAGCAAACCCATTGACCATACGGGGGCCAAAAACATTCAGTACTTC.

This chain connects TRBV5-4 to TRBJ2-4, with TRBD2 matching over 7 bases. The CDR3 sequence is 17 residues long. Trimming removed 7 bases from V and 0 bases from J; junction bases left unmatched: 13. Germline V gene lookup returns CDR1 SGHNT and CDR2 YYREEE (reference sequence). The CDR3 DNA reads as TGTGCCAGCCTAATTGGTGAAGCGGGGTTAGCCAAAAACATTCAGTACTTC. Translation gives CASLIGEAGLAKNIQYF.

This chain links TRBV5-1 with TRBJ1-4; TRBD1 might be the D (6 bases). Trimming took off 4 bases at V and 7 bases at J, with 17 bases between the two ends. The CDR3 loop spans 15 amino acids. Germline CDR1 SGHRS, CDR2 YFSETQ. CDR3 in amino acids: CASSGAQGIGEKLFF. The CDR3 nucleotides are TGCGCCAGCAGCGGCGCCCAGGGGATTGGTGAAAAACTGTTTTTT. Complete variable domain (other parts from reference TRBV5-1 and TRBJ1-4): KAGVTQTPRYLIKTRGQQVTLSCSPISGHRSVSWYQQTPGQGLQFLFEYFSETQRNKGNFPGRFSGRQFSNSRSEMNVSTLELGDSALYLCASSGAQGIGEKLFFGSGTQLSVL.

The chain recombines TRBV7-9 with TRBJ2-5; 7 bases align to TRBD1. The germline CDR1 and CDR2 sequences are SEHNR and FQNEAQ (reference sequence). The ends lost 3 bases at V and 2 bases at J; junction bases unmatched: 3. CDR3 size: 14 residues. The CDR3 loop reads CASSLQGQQETQYF. The DNA of the CDR3 is TGTGCCAGCAGCTTGCAGGGACAGCAAGAGACCCAGTACTTC.

This chain joins TRBV20-1 and TRBJ1-2; 7 bases align to TRBD1. V gave up 3 bases and J gave up 7 bases; unmatched junction bases: 8. The V gene's germline CDR1 is DFQATT and CDR2 SNEGSKA (reference sequence). This CDR3 comprises 13 residues. CDR3 in DNA: TGCAGTGCTAGTAGGAGGGGGCAAGGTGGCTACACCTTC. Translating it yields CSASRRGQGGYTF.

This chain connects TRBV4-1 to TRBJ1-2; the match to TRBD1 covers 8 bases. The J segment lost 4 bases and the V segment lost 2 bases, leaving 6 bases of the junction unmatched. Germline CDR1 MGHRA, CDR2 YSYEKL. This CDR3 has 15 residues. The CDR3 is CASSQRQGQVYGYTF. CDR3 bases: TGCGCCAGCAGCCAAAGACAGGGGCAGGTCTATGGCTACACCTTC.

CDR3 amino acids: CASRAAASPYGYTF. In DNA, the CDR3 is TGTGCCAGCAGGGCGGCAGCGTCCCCCTATGGCTACACCTTC. The chain joins TRBV2 to TRBJ1-2; D not certain. Trimming cost V 6 bases and J 4 bases, with 15 bases left between them. Germline V CDR1 and CDR2: SNHLY, FYNNEI. The CDR3 is 14 amino acids.

The chain has TRBV24-1 and TRBJ1-5, with D hard to call. V shed 9 bases and J shed 2 bases, with 22 bases lying between them. Germline CDR1 and CDR2: KGHDR and SFDVKD. CDR3 length: 17 amino acids. This CDR3 is CATRMNFEGPGNQPQHF. The CDR3 region has the DNA TGTGCCACCCGTATGAATTTCGAGGGTCCGGGCAATCAGCCCCAGCATTTT.

CDR3 nucleotides: TGTGCCACCAGTGATTCCCTAAAAGGGGCGGGGGAAGCTTTCTTT. Amino acids: CATSDSLKGAGEAFF. The chain couples TRBV24-1 to TRBJ1-1; weak D call: TRBD1 (5 bases). Germline V gene sequence: CDR1 KGHDR, CDR2 SFDVKD. This CDR3 has 15 amino acids. V was clipped by 2 bases and J by 8 bases, with 17 bases between them.

The rearrangement joins TRBV6-5 to TRBJ1-2; no reliable D call. Trimming stripped 6 bases from V and 5 bases from J, with 10 bases between. CDR3 length equals 12 residues. Germline CDR1 MNHEY, CDR2 SVGAGI. CDR3 sequence reads: CASRVSSYGYTF. The CDR3 DNA follows: TGTGCCAGCAGAGTCAGTTCGTATGGCTACACCTTC.

V is TRBV18 and J is TRBJ2-1; no clear D. This CDR3 spans 15 amino acids. Between the trimmed V and J ends, which lost 0 bases and 3 bases, there was a span of 9 bases. Germline loops: CDR1 KGHSH, CDR2 LQKENI. The DNA for the CDR3 is TGTGCCAGCTCACCACCTTCGCCAGGCTACAATGAGCAGTTCTTC. The encoded protein is CASSPPSPGYNEQFF.

This chain uses TRBV14 with TRBJ2-3; TRBD1 agrees at 12 bases. The CDR3 extends over 16 amino acids. The trim removed 6 bases at V and 6 bases at J, leaving 10 bases unmatched. Per germline, CDR1 SGHDN and CDR2 FVKESK. The CDR3 here is CASRETGTGGLDTQYF. CDR3 nucleotides: TGTGCCAGCAGGGAAACCGGGACAGGGGGCCTGGATACGCAGTATTTT.